A selection of T cell receptor beta chains follows, all from one sample in a study of T cell responses to AZD1222 COVID-19 vaccine. Sequencing was performed with immunoSEQ multiplex PCR; in TCRdb, only in-frame clones are kept and a portion is missing. Counted here are roughly 200,000 clones, almost 95% occurring once; the ten biggest clones make up about 1.2%. Here the sequenced sample was peripheral blood, taken on day 0 of AZD1222 vaccination. The receptors derive from an adult in good health. CDR3s leave out the opening cysteine and the closing phenylalanine or tryptophan.

j_call v_call cdr3_aa
TRBJ1-1 TRBV29-1 SVRGQGNTEAF
TRBJ1-4 TRBV28 ASSEWTGENEKLF
TRBJ2-1 TRBV7-2 ASSLLPGTTDNEQF
TRBJ2-2 TRBV5-1 ASSFGGGYLNTGELF
TRBJ1-5 TRBV3-1/TRBV3-2 ASSQDHKGYQPQH
TRBJ1-5 TRBV19 ASSIERGTGAINQPQH
TRBJ2-3 TRBV9 ASSVSGASDTQY
TRBJ2-2 TRBV4-1 ASSPLKGGGNTGELF
TRBJ1-2 TRBV5-1 ASSLGGTGDPYGYT
TRBJ2-2 TRBV2 AMLSGGNTGELF
TRBJ1-5 TRBV6-2/TRBV6-3 ASSYPVGGGGNQPQH
TRBJ1-1 TRBV6-6 ASSYAGMNTEAF
TRBJ1-2 TRBV19 ASSIGRGLLSGYT
TRBJ1-3 TRBV14 ASSPRGTGHNTIY
TRBJ2-2 TRBV7-7 ASSLSSTGELF
TRBJ2-7 TRBV2 ASNFQGSYYEQY
TRBJ2-7 TRBV19 ASSIGAGGVYEQY
TRBJ1-2 TRBV5-1 ASSTGQGSYGYT
TRBJ2-5 TRBV5-4 ASSWGAGGEETQY
TRBJ2-1 TRBV7-2 ASSLHLTGPKSSYNEQF
TRBJ1-2 TRBV3-1/TRBV3-2 ASSRQGVYGYT
TRBJ1-4 TRBV12-3/TRBV12-4 ASSLSEKLF
TRBJ1-2 TRBV23-1 ASSQRGAGYT
TRBJ1-1 TRBV10-3 AISDWGGPEAF
TRBJ1-4 TRBV11-2 ASSLLNEKLF
TRBJ2-1 TRBV5-1 ASSLRGEDEQF
TRBJ1-2 TRBV12-3/TRBV12-4 ASSLGQGYGYT
TRBJ1-1 TRBV19 ASSINRHNTEAF
TRBJ1-2 TRBV4-3 ASSQEAVPNYGYT
TRBJ1-2 TRBV28 ASSFGTVNYGYT
TRBJ1-5 TRBV10-3 AISESQGNQPQH
TRBJ2-7 TRBV5-6 ASSLTPYEQY
TRBJ1-2 TRBV7-9 ASALSGLEGYT
TRBJ1-5 TRBV27 ASSPQGPSGYSNQPQH
TRBJ2-1 TRBV4-2 ASSQVSRNEQF
TRBJ1-5 TRBV27 ASSLAGFNQPQH
TRBJ2-7 TRBV9 ASSVSDSYEQY
TRBJ1-3 TRBV7-9 ASSLVENTIY
TRBJ2-3 TRBV24-1 ATSDSGRGQDTQY
TRBJ2-1 TRBV18 ASSPTSPGGPQTANEQF
TRBJ1-4 TRBV11-1 ASSSTGGEGEKLF
TRBJ1-1 TRBV7-2 ASSRDNPNTEAF
TRBJ1-5 TRBV2 ASSGLKGISNQPQH
TRBJ2-7 TRBV7-9 ASSLVGVGGDEQY
TRBJ1-1 TRBV4-2 ASSARPDRGEAF
TRBJ2-1 TRBV11-3 ASSLGTSGGANEQF